What follows are 26 T cell receptor beta chains derived from one specimen sequenced in a study of T cells after yellow fever vaccination (dated by TCRdb to between 2019 and 2020). The intended sense of this specimen's treatment or condition label: live attenuated yellow fever vaccine strain. The library was made by 5' RACE. The sequencing machine was an Illumina NovaSeq 6000. TCRdb itself trimmed the public reads at Q25 with fastp, ran MiXCR and retained productive beta chains. For every CDR3 protein sequence, its rows merge into one entry that carries the most common genes and DNA. This sample lists around 320,000 distinct CDR3 sequences; around 4.4% were detected once. Just under 20% of the sample comes from the top ten. Here the sequenced sample was PBMCs, taken 15 days after the yellow fever booster vaccination. These TCRs come from a young man who received the YFV17D yellow fever vaccine.

The chain recombines TRBV12-3 or TRBV12-4 with TRBJ2-2, with D possibly TRBD1 on 6 matching bases. The CDR3 runs to 15 residues. Trimming took off 6 bases at V and 5 bases at J, with 16 bases between the two ends. CDR3 in amino acids: CASRTPGGQTGELFF. The CDR3 nucleotides are TGTGCCAGCAGGACCCCGGGCGGACAGACCGGGGAGCTGTTTTTT.

This clonotype was observed at least ten times. The chain combines TRBV29-1 with TRBJ1-1; no clear D gene. Germline V CDR1 and CDR2: SQVTM, ANQGSEA. V was trimmed by 6 bases and J by 4 bases, leaving 12 bases between them. The CDR3 contains 12 residues. CDR3 bases: TGCAGCGTGCCTTCTCTCGGCACTGAAGCTTTCTTT. Its translation is CSVPSLGTEAFF.

This clonotype was found many times. The J gene is TRBJ2-3, the V gene TRBV7-8; 7 nucleotides line up with TRBD1. The germline V gene has CDR1 SGHVS and CDR2 FQNEAQ. The V and J ends lost 1 base and 15 bases, in that order; junction bases with no gene match: 10. This CDR3 region has 13 residues. The CDR3 DNA sequence: TGTGCCAGCAGCTTAGGAGGGACAGACCGAAAATATTTT. Amino acid sequence: CASSLGGTDRKYF.

This clonotype was seen more than once but under ten times. The J gene is TRBJ1-1, the V gene TRBV12-3 or TRBV12-4; D not resolved. V gave up 3 bases and J gave up 4 bases, with 12 bases separating them. CDR3 length: 14 residues. The CDR3 here is CASSFVGQGTEAFF. The DNA for the CDR3 is TGTGCCAGCAGTTTCGTGGGTCAAGGCACTGAAGCTTTCTTT.

This clonotype was observed at least ten times. CDR3 DNA sequence: TGTGCCACCAGTGATTGGAGACAGGGTGGGAATGAGCAGTTCTTC. Its translation is CATSDWRQGGNEQFF. The genes are TRBV24-1 and TRBJ2-1; 7 nucleotides match TRBD1. V lost 2 bases to trimming and J lost 7 bases; unmatched junction nucleotides: 7. CDR1 is KGHDR and CDR2 is SFDVKD in the germline V gene. CDR3 length: 15 residues.

This clonotype turned up a few times. The V gene is TRBV3-1, the J gene TRBJ1-2; no reliable D call. Trimming removed 4 bases from V and 2 bases from J, with 14 bases in between. The germline V gene encodes CDR1 LGHDT and CDR2 YNNKEL (reference sequence). The CDR3 is 15 residues long. The CDR3 coding sequence is TGTGCCAGCAGCCGATCTGGGGAGGCGAACTATGGCTACACCTTC. It encodes CASSRSGEANYGYTF.

This clonotype has just a few counts. V gene TRBV24-1 combines with J gene TRBJ2-5; D remains unclear. Germline V gives CDR1 KGHDR, CDR2 SFDVKD. The CDR3 loop spans 15 amino acids. The V and J ends lost 3 bases and 5 bases respectively, with 15 bases between them. This CDR3 reads CATSDTLSGGETQYF. DNA of the CDR3: TGTGCCACCAGTGATACCCTCTCGGGCGGCGAGACCCAGTACTTC.

This clonotype was observed many times. The gene calls are TRBV7-2 and TRBJ1-5, with D unresolved. This CDR3 is 15 amino acids long. Germline V gene lookup returns CDR1 SGHTA and CDR2 FQGNSA. V was shortened by 1 base and J by 3 bases, with 10 bases between the two germline ends. The CDR3 protein is CASSLGSQHNQPQHF. The CDR3 DNA is TGTGCCAGCAGCTTAGGGTCGCAGCACAATCAGCCCCAGCATTTT.

Comments on this clonotype: This clone may be a read error of a much larger clone one base away. The chain uses TRBV7-9 and TRBJ1-1; tentative D call: TRBD1 (5 bases). CDR1 SEHNR and CDR2 FQNEAQ come from the germline V gene (reference sequence). The CDR3 is 12 amino acids. In DNA, the CDR3 is TGTGCCAGCAGCTTACAGGGTTTCGAAGCTTACTTT. Translating gives CASSLQGFEAYF.

This clonotype was counted many times. A single base separates this from a much larger clone, so it may be a read error. The chain uses TRBV5-8 and TRBJ1-1; D not certain. Germline lookup yields CDR1 SGHTS and CDR2 YDEGEE. The CDR3 consists of 11 residues. The V end lost 1 base, the J end lost 3 bases, and 1 base lay between the germline ends. The CDR3 nucleotides read TGTGCCAGCAGCTTGCACACTGAAGCTTTCTTT. Translation: CASSLHTEAFF.

This clonotype was detected ten times or more. The rearrangement uses TRBV9 and TRBJ2-3, with unresolved D. Deletions cut 0 bases from V and 5 bases from J, with 4 bases between. Germline V gene lookup returns CDR1 SGDLS and CDR2 YYNGEE. The CDR3 extends over 12 amino acids. CDR3 sequence: CASSVAVDTQYF. In nucleotides, the CDR3 is TGTGCCAGCAGCGTAGCGGTAGATACGCAGTATTTT.

This clonotype was recorded once. A much larger clonotype is one base distant, so this may be a read error. This sequence joins TRBV3-2 and TRBJ2-7. TRBV3-2 constitutes a pseudogene. The CDR3 is 13 amino acids. For the CDR3, the DNA is TGTGCCAGCTCAGAAGAGAGCTCCTACGAGCAGTACGTC. It encodes CASSEESSYEQYV.

This clonotype was observed many times. The chain has TRBV5-1 and TRBJ2-3; TRBD1 agrees at 8 bases. CDR3 length: 15 amino acids. V was clipped by 4 bases and J by 4 bases; unmatched bases: 8. Germline-derived CDR1 and CDR2 are SGHRS and YFSETQ. CDR3 in amino acids: CASSPGQGRSDTQYF. The CDR3 DNA sequence: TGCGCCAGCAGCCCCGGACAGGGTCGATCAGATACGCAGTATTTT.

This clonotype appeared a few times. The chain carries TRBV2 and TRBJ1-1; no definite D call. Germline V gene sequence: CDR1 SNHLY, CDR2 FYNNEI. V was cut by 3 bases and J by 5 bases, with 16 bases left in between. The CDR3 consists of 15 residues. The chain's CDR3 is CASSDQAYPGTEAFF. DNA for the CDR3: TGTGCCAGCAGTGATCAAGCCTACCCTGGTACTGAAGCTTTCTTT.

V is TRBV18 and J is TRBJ2-1; tentatively, D is TRBD1 (6 bases). This CDR3 is built from 15 residues. V lost 4 bases and J lost 2, with 12 bases in between. Germline lookup yields CDR1 KGHSH and CDR2 LQKENI. CDR3 residues: CASSRGTPTYNEQFF. In nucleotides, the CDR3 is TGTGCCAGCTCACGAGGGACACCTACCTACAATGAGCAGTTCTTC.

This chain connects TRBV3-1 to TRBJ2-7; D is undetermined. Germline V gene data show CDR1 as LGHDT and CDR2 as YNNKEL (reference sequence). The CDR3 runs to 15 residues. Trimming took off 10 bases at V and 6 bases at J, with 25 bases between the two ends. The CDR3 nucleotides read TGTGCCACCAGTCGTTCTTTGTACCAGTATGGCGAGCAGTACTTC. It codes for CATSRSLYQYGEQYF.

This clonotype was detected ten times or more. The rearrangement joins TRBV15 to TRBJ2-3, with 13 nucleotides matching TRBD2. Germline V CDR1 and CDR2: LNHNV, YYDKDF (reference sequence). Trimming cost V 6 bases and J 6 bases; bases outside gene matches: 9. CDR3 length: 16 residues. CDR3 bases: TGTGCCACCAGAAGGACTAGCGGGGGTTCCGCCGATACGCAGTATTTT. Translation: CATRRTSGGSADTQYF.

This clonotype was recorded at least ten times. The chain combines TRBV6-2 or TRBV6-3 with TRBJ1-5, with TRBD1 matching over 7 bases. Trimming at V came to 5 bases and at J to 6 bases, leaving 10 bases not matched to a gene. Germline V gene lookup returns CDR1 MNHEY and CDR2 SVGEGT. The CDR3 consists of 15 residues. The DNA for the CDR3 is TGTGCCAGCAGTGAAACAGGGGAGGGAATTCAGCCCCAGCATTTT. Protein: CASSETGEGIQPQHF.

This clonotype was counted only a few times. The CDR3 DNA sequence: TGTGCCAGCAGCTTATTCGCGGCGAACACTGAAGCTTTCTTT. Encoded protein: CASSLFAANTEAFF. V usage is TRBV7-2 and J usage is TRBJ1-1; D unclear. V was trimmed by 2 bases and J by 1 base, leaving 8 bases between them. The germline V gene encodes CDR1 SGHTA and CDR2 FQGNSA. The CDR3 contains 14 residues.

This sequence joins TRBV19 and TRBJ1-1; possibly TRBD1 for D (5 bases). Per the germline V gene, CDR1 is LNHDA and CDR2 is SQIVND (reference sequence). The CDR3 is made up of 13 amino acids. V lost 5 bases and J 4 bases, leaving 11 bases between the germline ends. CDR3 sequence reads: CASSRGFRTEAFF. The CDR3 nucleotides read TGTGCCAGTAGTCGGGGGTTTCGCACTGAAGCTTTCTTT.

This clonotype was picked up many times. CDR3: CASSLGRGSTDTQYF. In nucleotides, the CDR3 is TGTGCCAGCAGCTTAGGCCGAGGGAGCACAGATACGCAGTATTTT. V and J are TRBV7-2 and TRBJ2-3, with a weak D call TRBD2 (5 bases). Trimming pared 1 base from V and 0 bases from J, leaving 8 bases between. CDR1 and CDR2 (germline): SGHTA, FQGNSA. The CDR3 runs to 15 residues.

This clonotype was detected only a few times. This chain joins TRBV30 and TRBJ2-1, with D unresolved. The germline gives CDR1 GTSNPN, CDR2 SVGIG (reference sequence). V lost 2 bases and J 5 bases, leaving 16 bases between the germline ends. There are 15 residues in the CDR3. Here the CDR3 DNA reads TGTGCCTGGAGTCCCCTGGCAACCCTAGACAATGAGCAGTTCTTC. Translated: CAWSPLATLDNEQFF.

The chain couples TRBV7-2 to TRBJ2-5, with 8 bases fitting TRBD2. From germline, CDR1 is SGHTA and CDR2 FQGNSA. Trimming cost V 0 bases and J 1 base; bases outside gene matches: 10. The CDR3 has 18 residues. The chain's CDR3 is CASSLAPFKRGSQETQYF. The DNA of the CDR3 is TGTGCCAGCAGCTTAGCGCCGTTTAAGCGGGGGTCCCAAGAGACCCAGTACTTC.

The chain employs TRBV6-6 and TRBJ1-6; a weak D match, TRBD1 (5 bases). Germline V CDR1 and CDR2: MNHNY, SVGAGI (reference sequence). The CDR3 consists of 17 residues. Trimming took 6 bases from V and 4 from J, leaving 19 bases between them. CDR3 DNA sequence: TGTGCCAGCAGGAAGGGACCGAGCCCCCTATATAATTCACCCCTCCACTTT. Translated: CASRKGPSPLYNSPLHF.

This clonotype was counted between two and nine times. The J gene is TRBJ1-1, the V gene TRBV5-4, with D maybe TRBD1 (6 bases). With 0 bases removed from V and 0 bases from J, the gap between germline ends came to 12 bases. The V gene's germline CDR1 is SGHNT and CDR2 YYREEE (reference sequence). CDR3 length: 16 amino acids. In DNA form, the CDR3 reads TGTGCCAGCAGCTTGGGGGGGCCCCTTATGAACACTGAAGCTTTCTTT. Amino acid sequence: CASSLGGPLMNTEAFF.

At least ten counts were recorded for this clonotype. This chain uses TRBV21-1 with TRBJ1-3; the D call in the table, TRBD1, was not verified against the DNA. TRBV21-1 is deemed a pseudogene. The CDR3 contains 15 residues. The CDR3 coding sequence is TGTGCCAGCGGACCCGACAGGGTCTCTGGAAACACCATATATTTT. Translating gives CASGPDRVSGNTIYF.